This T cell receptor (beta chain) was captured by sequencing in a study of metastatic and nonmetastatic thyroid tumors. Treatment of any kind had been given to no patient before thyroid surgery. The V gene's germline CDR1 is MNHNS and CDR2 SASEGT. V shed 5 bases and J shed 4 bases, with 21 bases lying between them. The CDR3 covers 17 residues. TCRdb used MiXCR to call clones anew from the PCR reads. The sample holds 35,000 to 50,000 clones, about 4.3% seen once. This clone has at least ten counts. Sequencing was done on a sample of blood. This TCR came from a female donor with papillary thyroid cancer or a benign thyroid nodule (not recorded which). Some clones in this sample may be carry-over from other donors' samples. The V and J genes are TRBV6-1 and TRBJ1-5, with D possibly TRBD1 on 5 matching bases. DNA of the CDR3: TGTGCCAGCAGTTCCATCCCGCCGGGACGCGTGAATCAGCCCCAGCATTTT. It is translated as CASSSIPPGRVNQPQHF.